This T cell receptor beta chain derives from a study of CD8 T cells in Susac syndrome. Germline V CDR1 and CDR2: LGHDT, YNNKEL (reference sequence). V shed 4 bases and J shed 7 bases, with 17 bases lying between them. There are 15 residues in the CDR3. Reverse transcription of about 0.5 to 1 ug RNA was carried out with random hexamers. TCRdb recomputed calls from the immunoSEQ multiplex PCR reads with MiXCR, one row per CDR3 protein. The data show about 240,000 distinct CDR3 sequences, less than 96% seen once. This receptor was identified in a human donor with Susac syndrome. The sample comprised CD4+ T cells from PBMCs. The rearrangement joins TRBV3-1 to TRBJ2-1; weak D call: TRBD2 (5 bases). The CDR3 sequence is CASSPGLVNLNEQFF. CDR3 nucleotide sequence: TGTGCCAGCAGCCCTGGACTCGTTAACCTAAATGAGCAGTTCTTC.